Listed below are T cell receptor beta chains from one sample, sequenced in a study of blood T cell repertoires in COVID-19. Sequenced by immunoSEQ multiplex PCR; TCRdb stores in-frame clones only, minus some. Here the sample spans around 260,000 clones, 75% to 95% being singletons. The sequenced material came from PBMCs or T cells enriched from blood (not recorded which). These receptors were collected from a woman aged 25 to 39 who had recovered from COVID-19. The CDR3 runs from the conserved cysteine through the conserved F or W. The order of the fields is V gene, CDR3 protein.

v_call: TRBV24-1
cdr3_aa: CATSGKVGTSGAITDTQYF

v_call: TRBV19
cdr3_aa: CATRRTGDTGELFF

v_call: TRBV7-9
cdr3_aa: CASSLQGRSREQYF

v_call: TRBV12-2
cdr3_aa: CASRSRRQTFYNEQFF

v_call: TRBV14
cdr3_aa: CASSLGGTGYGYTF

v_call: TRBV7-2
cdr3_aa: CASSLVVRDSPLHF

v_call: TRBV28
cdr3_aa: CASSLFSTGNQPQHF

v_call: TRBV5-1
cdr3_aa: CASSIGTANTGELFF

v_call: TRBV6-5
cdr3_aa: CASSRDIPNTGELFF

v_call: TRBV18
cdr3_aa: CASSHTVTSGRAIPDEQFF

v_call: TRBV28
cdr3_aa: CASSRQHTEAFF

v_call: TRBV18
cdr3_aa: CASSPQGNLDNSPLHF

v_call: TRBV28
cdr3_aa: CASSGPQLNSEKLFF

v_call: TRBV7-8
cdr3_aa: CASRKGADTQYF

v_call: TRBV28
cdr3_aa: CASSFFRGAGGHNEQFF

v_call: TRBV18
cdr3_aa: CASSLGGSDTEAFF

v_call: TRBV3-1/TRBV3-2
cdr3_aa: CASSQSGTGPYEQYF

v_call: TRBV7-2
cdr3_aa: CASSLDLVGEKLFF

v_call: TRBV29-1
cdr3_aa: CSAGTLTYNEQFF

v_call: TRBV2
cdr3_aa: CATQRRGLDQPQHF

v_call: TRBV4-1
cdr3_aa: CASSQVKGGIEQFF

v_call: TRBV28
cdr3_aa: CAVRGQLYGYTF

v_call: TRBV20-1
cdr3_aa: CSAEVTEAFF

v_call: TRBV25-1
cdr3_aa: CASSAEQVHTEAFF

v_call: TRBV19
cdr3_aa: CASSMGQGSNEQFF